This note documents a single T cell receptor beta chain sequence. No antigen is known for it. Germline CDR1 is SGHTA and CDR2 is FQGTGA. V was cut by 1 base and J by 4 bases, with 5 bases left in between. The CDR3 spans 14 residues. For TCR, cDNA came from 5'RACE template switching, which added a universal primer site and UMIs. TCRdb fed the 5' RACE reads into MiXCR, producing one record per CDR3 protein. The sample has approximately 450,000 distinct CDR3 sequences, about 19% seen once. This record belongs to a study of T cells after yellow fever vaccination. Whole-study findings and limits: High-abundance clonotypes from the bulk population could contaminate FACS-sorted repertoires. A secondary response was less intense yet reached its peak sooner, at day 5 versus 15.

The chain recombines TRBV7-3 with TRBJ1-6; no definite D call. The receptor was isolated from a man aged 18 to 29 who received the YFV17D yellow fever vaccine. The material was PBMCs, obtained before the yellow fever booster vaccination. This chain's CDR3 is CASSLMGYNSPLHF. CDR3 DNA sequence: TGTGCCAGCAGCTTAATGGGGTATAATTCACCCCTCCACTTT.